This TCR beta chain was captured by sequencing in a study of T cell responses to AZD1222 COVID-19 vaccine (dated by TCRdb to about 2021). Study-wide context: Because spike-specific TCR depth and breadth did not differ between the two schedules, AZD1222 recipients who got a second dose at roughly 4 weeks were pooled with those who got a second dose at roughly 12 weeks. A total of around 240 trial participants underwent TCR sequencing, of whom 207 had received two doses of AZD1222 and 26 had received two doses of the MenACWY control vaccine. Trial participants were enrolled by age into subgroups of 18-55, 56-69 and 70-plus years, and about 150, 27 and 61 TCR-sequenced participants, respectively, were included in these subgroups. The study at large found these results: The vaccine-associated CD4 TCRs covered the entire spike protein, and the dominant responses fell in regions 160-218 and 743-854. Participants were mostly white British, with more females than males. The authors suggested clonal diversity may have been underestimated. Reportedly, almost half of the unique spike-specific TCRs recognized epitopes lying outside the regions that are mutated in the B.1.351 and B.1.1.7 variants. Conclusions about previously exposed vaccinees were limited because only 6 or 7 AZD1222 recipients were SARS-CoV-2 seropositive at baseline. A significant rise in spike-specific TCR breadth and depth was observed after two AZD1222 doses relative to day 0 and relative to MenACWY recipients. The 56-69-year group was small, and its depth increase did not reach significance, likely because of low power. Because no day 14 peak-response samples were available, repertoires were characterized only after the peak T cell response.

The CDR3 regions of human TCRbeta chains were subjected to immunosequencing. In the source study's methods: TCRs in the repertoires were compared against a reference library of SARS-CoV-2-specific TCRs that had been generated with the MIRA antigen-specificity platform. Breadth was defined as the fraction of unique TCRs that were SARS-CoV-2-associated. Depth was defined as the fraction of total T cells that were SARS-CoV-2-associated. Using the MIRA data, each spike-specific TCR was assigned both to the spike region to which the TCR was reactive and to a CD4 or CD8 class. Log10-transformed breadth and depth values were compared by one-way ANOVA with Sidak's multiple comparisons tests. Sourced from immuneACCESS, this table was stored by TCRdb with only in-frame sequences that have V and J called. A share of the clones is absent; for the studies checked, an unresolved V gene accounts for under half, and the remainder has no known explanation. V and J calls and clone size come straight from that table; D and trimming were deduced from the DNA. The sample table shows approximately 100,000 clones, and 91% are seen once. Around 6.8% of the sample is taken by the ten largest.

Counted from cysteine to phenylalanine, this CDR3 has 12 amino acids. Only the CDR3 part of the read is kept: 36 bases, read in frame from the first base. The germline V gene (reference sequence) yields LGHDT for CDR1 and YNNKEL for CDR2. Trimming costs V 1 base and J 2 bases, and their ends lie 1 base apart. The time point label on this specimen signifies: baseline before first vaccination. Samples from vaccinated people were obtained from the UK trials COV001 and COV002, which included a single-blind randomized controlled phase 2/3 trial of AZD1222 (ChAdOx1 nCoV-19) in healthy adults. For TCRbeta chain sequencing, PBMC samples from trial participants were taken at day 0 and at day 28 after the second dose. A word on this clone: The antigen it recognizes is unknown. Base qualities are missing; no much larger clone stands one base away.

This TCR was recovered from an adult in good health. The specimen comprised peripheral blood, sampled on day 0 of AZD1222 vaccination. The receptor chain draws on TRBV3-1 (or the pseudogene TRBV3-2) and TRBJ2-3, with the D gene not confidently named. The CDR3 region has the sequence CASSQATDTQYF. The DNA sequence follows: TGTGCCAGCAGCCAAGCCACAGATACGCAGTATTTT.